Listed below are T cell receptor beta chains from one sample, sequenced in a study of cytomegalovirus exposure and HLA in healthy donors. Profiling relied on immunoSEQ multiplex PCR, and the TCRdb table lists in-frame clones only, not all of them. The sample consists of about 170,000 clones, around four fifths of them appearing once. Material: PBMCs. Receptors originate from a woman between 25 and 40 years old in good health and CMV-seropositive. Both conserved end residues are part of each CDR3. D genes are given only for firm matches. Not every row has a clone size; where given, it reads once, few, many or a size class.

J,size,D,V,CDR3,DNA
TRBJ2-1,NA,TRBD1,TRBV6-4,CASSRDSTYNEQFF,TGTGCCAGCAGCCGGGACAGCACCTACAATGAGCAGTTCTTC
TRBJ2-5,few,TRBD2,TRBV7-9,CASSYGLAGGPWETQYF,TGTGCCAGCAGCTACGGACTAGCGGGAGGGCCGTGGGAGACCCAGTACTTC
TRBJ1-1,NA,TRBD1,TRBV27,CASSLRPGQGAVEAFF,TGTGCCAGCAGTTTACGGCCGGGACAGGGTGCCGTTGAAGCTTTCTTT
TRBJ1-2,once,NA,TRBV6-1,CASKTGTNYGYTF,TGTGCCAGCAAGACAGGAACTAACTATGGCTACACCTTC
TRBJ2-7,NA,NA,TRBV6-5,CASSSGLLDEQYF,TGTGCCAGCAGTTCCGGACTGCTGGACGAGCAGTACTTC
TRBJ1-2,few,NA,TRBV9,CASSPPGAIYGYTF,TGTGCCAGCAGCCCCCCAGGGGCGATTTATGGCTACACCTTC
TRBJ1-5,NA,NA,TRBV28,CASSFGQGSNQPQHF,TGTGCCAGCAGTTTTGGGCAGGGGAGCAATCAGCCCCAGCATTTT
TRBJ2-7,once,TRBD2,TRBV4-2,CASNPSGRAPYEQYF,TGTGCCAGCAACCCTAGCGGGAGGGCACCCTACGAGCAGTACTTC
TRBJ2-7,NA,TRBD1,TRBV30,CAWRGDRDGSYEQYF,TGTGCCTGGAGGGGGGACAGGGATGGCAGCTACGAGCAGTACTTC
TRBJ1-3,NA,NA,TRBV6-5,CASSYSAGLGGNTIYF,TGTGCCAGCAGTTACTCGGCAGGGTTGGGAGGAAACACCATATATTTT
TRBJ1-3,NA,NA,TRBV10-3,CAISEGTMISGNTIYF,TGTGCCATCAGTGAAGGGACAATGATTTCTGGAAACACCATATATTTT
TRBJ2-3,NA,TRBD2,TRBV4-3,CASSQGVAGSGTDTQYF,TGCGCCAGCAGCCAAGGGGTAGCGGGGAGTGGCACAGATACGCAGTATTTT
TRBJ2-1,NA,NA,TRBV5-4,CASSLYGQRKDNEQFF,TGTGCCAGCAGCTTGTATGGACAGCGAAAGGACAATGAGCAGTTCTTC
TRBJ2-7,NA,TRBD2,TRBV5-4,CASSLLTSGTEQYF,TGTGCCAGCAGCTTGTTGACTAGCGGCACCGAGCAGTACTTC